The clone carrying this T cell receptor beta chain ranks as medium-sized (0.01 to 0.1%). What it binds is unknown. The source of the sample is a study of graft-versus-host responses after intestinal transplantation. The repertoire was sequenced with immunoSEQ multiplex PCR; TCRdb's copy has only in-frame clones and lacks some. The repertoire holds some 76,000 clones, with roughly 87% as singletons. The CDR3 runs to 15 residues. Trimming left V 0 bases short and J 4 bases short, with 11 bases between. Germline lookup yields CDR1 SGDLS and CDR2 YYNGEE. This chain links TRBV9 with TRBJ2-1, with D perhaps assigned TRBD1 or TRBD2 (5 bases each). The material sequenced was unstimulated CD8+ T cells sorted from spleen or lymph node cells, taken before transplant. The TCR sequence derives from a human donor who was the organ donor for an intestinal transplant. The CDR3: CASSVGGELYNEQFF. The CDR3 region has the DNA TGTGCCAGCAGCGTAGGAGGGGAATTATACAATGAGCAGTTCTTC.